Below, 30 T cell receptor beta chains from the same sample are listed, as sequenced in a study of metastatic and nonmetastatic thyroid tumors (dated by TCRdb to 2020 to 2022). The receptor library was made with PCR. TCRdb shows the sequencer as Illumina HiSeq 4000. Through fastp at Q25 and MiXCR, TCRdb rebuilt clones from the public reads, retaining in-frame beta chains. Here the sample has 14,000 to 15,000 clones; approximately 20% occur a single time. Clones ranked in the top ten supply roughly 14% of the sample. No patient had received any treatment before thyroid surgery. The sequenced sample was blood. The receptors here all came from a female donor with papillary thyroid cancer or a benign thyroid nodule (not recorded which). Some clones in this sample may be carry-over from other donors' samples.

This clone is medium-sized in the sample. V is TRBV28 and J is TRBJ2-1; 13 bases align to TRBD2. V trimming: 2 bases; J trimming: 8 bases; junction bases outside the gene matches: 12. CDR3 length equals 18 residues. CDR1 and CDR2 (germline): MDHEN, SYDVKM. The CDR3 here is CASSLSPRTSGSYDEQFF. For the CDR3, the DNA is TGTGCCAGCAGTTTAAGCCCTCGGACTAGCGGGAGTTATGATGAGCAGTTCTTC.

This clone was seen many times. V is TRBV27 and J is TRBJ1-4; TRBD1 matches 8 bases. Germline V gene data show CDR1 as MNHEY and CDR2 as SMNVEV (reference sequence). V trimming: 6 bases; J trimming: 8 bases; junction bases outside the gene matches: 5. The CDR3 extends over 13 amino acids. The CDR3 is CASRTGDEEKLFF. CDR3 nucleotide sequence: TGTGCCAGCAGGACAGGGGATGAGGAAAAACTGTTTTTT.

This clone was picked up many times. The chain combines TRBV13 with TRBJ2-7; 7 bases match TRBD2. This CDR3 comprises 15 residues. The germline V gene encodes CDR1 PRHDT and CDR2 FYEKMQ (reference sequence). V shed 0 bases, J shed 7 bases, and the junction held 9 bases outside the gene matches. DNA for the CDR3: TGTGCCAGCAGCTTAGGAGTCGTCGGGGGGAGGGAGCAGTACTTC. It encodes CASSLGVVGGREQYF. Together with reference TRBV13 and TRBJ2-7, the CDR3 gives the full variable domain: AAGVIQSPRHLIKEKRETATLKCYPIPRHDTVYWYQQGPGQDPQFLISFYEKMQSDKGSIPDRFSAQQFSDYHSELNMSSLELGDSALYFCASSLGVVGGREQYFGPGTRLTVT.

This clone was detected a few times. The V and J genes are TRBV20-1 and TRBJ2-5; TRBD1 matches at 11 bases. In germline, CDR1 is DFQATT, CDR2 SNEGSKA (reference sequence). J lost 11 bases, V lost 4 bases, and 12 bases had no gene match. The CDR3 covers 14 residues. DNA of the CDR3: TGCAGTGCTAAAAGGACAGGGGGCTGGGATACTCAGTACTTC. This codes for CSAKRTGGWDTQYF.

This clone turned up a few times. The rearrangement uses TRBV28 and TRBJ1-6; D gene ambiguous. Germline V gene sequence: CDR1 MDHEN, CDR2 SYDVKM. This CDR3 contains 15 residues. Trimming stripped 5 bases from V and 9 bases from J, with 17 bases between. CDR3 sequence (DNA): TGTGCCAGCAGTGTTATAGGGCAGGTTGGTTCACCCCTCCACTTT. Translation: CASSVIGQVGSPLHF.

This clone turned up a few times. The chain recombines TRBV6-8 with TRBJ2-1; 7 bases are shared with TRBD2. This CDR3 region has 16 residues. V lost 6 bases and J lost 7; bases outside the gene matches: 15. Germline CDR1 MNHGY, CDR2 SAAAGT. The CDR3 region has the DNA TGTGCCAGCAGACCGCTAAGGAGCGGGGAACTAAATGAGCAGTTCTTC. It is translated as CASRPLRSGELNEQFF.

This clone was seen ten or more times. The chain links TRBV29-1 to TRBJ1-1; 7 bases line up with TRBD1. Germline loops: CDR1 SQVTM, CDR2 ANQGSEA. The CDR3 is made up of 13 amino acids. Trimming removed 5 bases from V and 0 bases from J; junction bases left unmatched: 3. CDR3 sequence: CSVLQGLNTEAFF. Here the CDR3 DNA reads TGCAGCGTTTTACAGGGGCTGAACACTGAAGCTTTCTTT.

This clone came up a few times. The chain couples TRBV6-2 or TRBV6-3 to TRBJ2-1; 12 bases align to TRBD2. This CDR3 has 16 amino acids. The J segment lost 2 bases and the V segment lost 7 bases, leaving 6 bases of the junction unmatched. Per the germline V gene, CDR1 is MNHEY and CDR2 is SVGEGT. The CDR3 loop reads CASTPRLAGAYNEQFF. The CDR3 DNA reads as TGTGCCAGCACCCCGCGACTAGCGGGAGCCTACAATGAGCAGTTCTTC.

Ten or more counts support this clone. The chain is built from TRBV7-2 and TRBJ1-6, with 7 bases identical to TRBD1. Germline lookup yields CDR1 SGHTA and CDR2 FQGNSA. The J segment lost 3 bases and the V segment lost 2 bases, leaving 4 bases of the junction unmatched. The CDR3 extends over 16 amino acids. The DNA of the CDR3 is TGTGCCAGCAGCTTATCCTCAGGGGGCTATAATTCACCCCTCCACTTT. Its protein product is CASSLSSGGYNSPLHF.

The sample holds many counts of this clone. V usage is TRBV3-1 and J usage is TRBJ2-3; 8 nucleotides match TRBD2. The germline V gene has CDR1 LGHDT and CDR2 YNNKEL (reference sequence). V lost 3 bases and J lost 6; bases outside the gene matches: 11. The CDR3 spans 16 residues. The CDR3 DNA reads as TGTGCCAGCAGCCATACTAGCGGAGGGTACCATGATACGCAGTATTTT. Translating gives CASSHTSGGYHDTQYF.

This clone was detected ten times or more. J is TRBJ1-4 and V is TRBV20-1; maybe TRBD1 (5 bases). CDR1 and CDR2 from the germline V gene are DFQATT and SNEGSKA (reference sequence). The CDR3 totals 15 residues. Trimming left V 4 bases short and J 0 bases short, with 12 bases between. CDR3 region: CSANQGFATNEKLFF. The CDR3, as DNA: TGCAGTGCTAACCAGGGCTTCGCAACTAATGAAAAACTGTTTTTT.

This sequence joins TRBV19 and TRBJ1-5, with D possibly being TRBD1 (5 bases). Trimming took off 7 bases at V and 4 bases at J, with 11 bases between the two ends. The CDR3 covers 13 residues. Germline CDR1 is LNHDA and CDR2 is SQIVND (reference sequence). CDR3 residues: CASNPGQNQPQHF. DNA of the CDR3: TGTGCCAGTAACCCAGGGCAGAATCAGCCCCAGCATTTT. Drawing the rest from reference TRBV19 and TRBJ1-5, the complete variable domain is DGGITQSPKYLFRKEGQNVTLSCEQNLNHDAMYWYRQDPGQGLRLIYYSQIVNDFQKGDIAEGYSVSREKKESFPLTVTSAQKNPTAFYLCASNPGQNQPQHFGDGTRLSIL.

This clone appeared once. J is TRBJ2-1 and V is TRBV7-3; D gene uncertain. Germline CDR1 is SGHTA and CDR2 is FQGTGA. CDR3 length equals 15 residues. Trimming pared 2 bases from V and 5 bases from J, leaving 13 bases between. Here the CDR3 DNA reads TGTGCCAGCAGCTTAGCTTTAGGGATACACAATGAGCAGTTCTTC. This encodes CASSLALGIHNEQFF.

This clone was seen at least ten times. V and J are TRBV7-6 and TRBJ2-5, with TRBD2 as a possible D gene (7 bases). CDR3 length equals 15 residues. Per the germline V gene, CDR1 is SGHVS and CDR2 is FNYEAQ. V shed 1 base and J shed 4 bases, with 13 bases lying between them. CDR3 region: CASSLVGGLSETQYF. Written as DNA, the CDR3 is TGTGCCAGCAGCTTAGTGGGGGGGCTTTCAGAGACCCAGTACTTC.

This clone has a count of ten or more. The chain recombines TRBV7-2 with TRBJ2-7; the D gene is possibly TRBD2 (6 bases). Trimming pared 2 bases from V and 3 bases from J, leaving 14 bases between. This CDR3 contains 15 residues. The V gene's germline CDR1 is SGHTA and CDR2 FQGNSA. CDR3 loop: CASSLWVGGGYEQYF. As DNA, the CDR3 is TGTGCCAGCAGCTTATGGGTCGGGGGTGGCTACGAGCAGTACTTC.

This clone was found many times. Here the CDR3 DNA reads TGTGCCAGCAGCCCAACGCCGGATGGTACGCAGTATTTT. Encoded protein: CASSPTPDGTQYF. The chain employs TRBV7-2 and TRBJ2-3; no firm D call. The CDR3 extends over 13 amino acids. V lost 5 bases and J lost 8, with 14 bases in between. Germline CDR1 is SGHTA and CDR2 is FQGNSA. Looking up the rest from reference TRBV7-2 and TRBJ2-3 gives the full variable domain: GAGVSQSPSNKVTEKGKDVELRCDPISGHTALYWYRQSLGQGLEFLIYFQGNSAPDKSGLPSDRFSAERTGGSVSTLTIQRTQQEDSAVYLCASSPTPDGTQYFGPGTRLTVL.

The chain uses TRBV2 and TRBJ1-1; D unresolved. Germline values: CDR1 SNHLY, CDR2 FYNNEI. V was pared by 3 bases and J by 3 bases, with 11 bases between. This CDR3 is built from 14 residues. For the CDR3, the DNA is TGTGCCAGCAGTGATCTATTATGGGACACTGAAGCTTTCTTT. Protein: CASSDLLWDTEAFF.

This clone is deemed medium-sized (0.01 to 0.1%). The V and J genes are TRBV5-1 and TRBJ2-7, with 9 bases identical to TRBD1. V shed 4 bases and J 5 bases; nucleotides not matched to a gene: 4. Germline-derived CDR1 and CDR2 are SGHRS and YFSETQ. CDR3 length: 13 amino acids. The chain's CDR3 is CASSTGTGNEQYF. CDR3 nucleotides: TGCGCCAGCAGCACCGGGACAGGGAACGAGCAGTACTTC. The variable domain in full, completed from reference TRBV5-1 and TRBJ2-7, reads KAGVTQTPRYLIKTRGQQVTLSCSPISGHRSVSWYQQTPGQGLQFLFEYFSETQRNKGNFPGRFSGRQFSNSRSEMNVSTLELGDSALYLCASSTGTGNEQYFGPGTRLTVT.

This clone was seen many times. The J gene is TRBJ2-3, the V gene TRBV2; TRBD2 agrees at 12 bases. V shed 8 bases, J shed 4 bases, and the junction held 13 bases outside the gene matches. Germline V lookup: CDR1 SNHLY, CDR2 FYNNEI. The CDR3 runs 17 residues. In DNA, the CDR3 is TGTGCCAGCTATAGACTAGCGGGAGATGGTGTCGCAGATACGCAGTATTTT. Translated, it gives CASYRLAGDGVADTQYF.

By sample fraction, this clone is medium-sized (0.01 to 0.1%). CDR3 loop: CASKTDQETQYF. Written as DNA, the CDR3 is TGTGCCAGTAAGACAGATCAAGAGACCCAGTACTTC. This chain links TRBV12-3 or TRBV12-4 with TRBJ2-5; D may be TRBD1 (5 bases). Between the trimmed V and J ends, which lost 9 bases and 2 bases, there was a span of 10 bases. The CDR3 is 12 residues long.

This rearrangement joins TRBV4-1 to TRBJ1-5; the D is unclear. Germline V gives CDR1 MGHRA, CDR2 YSYEKL. V was shortened by 0 bases and J by 7 bases, with 10 bases between the two germline ends. There are 14 residues in the CDR3. The CDR3 DNA reads TGCGCCAGCAGCCAAGAAGATTCAGGACAGCCCCAGCATTTT. Protein: CASSQEDSGQPQHF.

This clone was seen repeatedly, ten times or more. The CDR3 DNA sequence: TGTGCCAGCATCCCAGGACTAGCGGGAGTTCGGGAGCAGTTCTTC. Translation gives CASIPGLAGVREQFF. The chain couples TRBV5-6 to TRBJ2-1; 13 nucleotides match TRBD2. CDR3 length equals 15 residues. Per germline, CDR1 SGHDT and CDR2 YYEEEE. Trimming removed 6 bases from V and 10 bases from J; junction bases left unmatched: 10.

This clone was seen just once. The rearrangement uses TRBV20-1 and TRBJ2-7; 7 bases align to TRBD2. Germline CDR1 is DFQATT and CDR2 is SNEGSKA (reference sequence). Trimming at V came to 2 bases and at J to 5 bases, leaving 9 bases not matched to a gene. CDR3 length equals 14 residues. The chain's CDR3 is CSARPLAGAHEQYF. The CDR3 DNA sequence: TGCAGTGCTAGACCGCTGGCGGGAGCCCACGAGCAGTACTTC.

By sample fraction, this clone is medium-sized (0.01 to 0.1%). The rearrangement uses TRBV15 and TRBJ2-1; no clear D. Germline V CDR1 and CDR2: LNHNV, YYDKDF (reference sequence). V shed 0 bases and J shed 7 bases, with 4 bases lying between them. CDR3 length equals 12 residues. CDR3 region: CATSRDRNEQFF. The CDR3 DNA follows: TGTGCCACCAGCAGAGATAGAAATGAGCAGTTCTTC.

This clone is medium-sized (0.01 to 0.1%) within its sample. This chain links TRBV6-1 with TRBJ2-7, with no clear D. Germline V gene sequence: CDR1 MNHNS, CDR2 SASEGT. The CDR3 runs to 12 residues. V lost 2 bases to trimming and J lost 1 base, with 3 bases between them. The CDR3 nucleotides read TGTGCCAGCAGTGAATATTCCTACGAGCAGTACTTC. Translation gives CASSEYSYEQYF.

This clone was seen repeatedly, ten times or more. This chain links TRBV30 with TRBJ2-3, with D perhaps matching TRBD2 (5 bases). The CDR3 is 11 residues long. The germline gives CDR1 GTSNPN, CDR2 SVGIG (reference sequence). V was shortened by 2 bases and J by 11 bases, with 11 bases between the two germline ends. The CDR3 here is CAWSSRVRQYF. The CDR3, as DNA: TGTGCCTGGAGTTCGAGGGTTAGGCAGTATTTT.

This clone is labeled as medium-sized. CDR3 in amino acids: CASTQRSGSDEQFF. The CDR3 region has the DNA TGTGCCAGCACTCAAAGAAGCGGGAGCGATGAGCAGTTCTTC. The chain carries TRBV11-3 and TRBJ2-1, with TRBD2 matching over 8 bases. The CDR3 extends over 14 amino acids. The trim removed 7 bases at V and 8 bases at J, leaving 10 bases unmatched. CDR1 is SGHNT and CDR2 is YENEEA in the germline V gene.

This clone was counted ten times or more. In DNA, the CDR3 is TGTGCCAGCAGCGTAGAGGACAGGGGGCCCTACGAGCAGTACTTC. Protein: CASSVEDRGPYEQYF. The J gene is TRBJ2-7, the V gene TRBV9, with TRBD1 identical over 11 bases. The junction had 1 base not matched to a gene; V was cut back by 0 bases and J by 2 bases. The CDR3 extends over 15 amino acids. Germline CDR1 reads SGDLS; CDR2 reads YYNGEE.

This clone was detected many times. The chain couples TRBV29-1 to TRBJ1-2, with D possibly being TRBD1 (6 bases). In germline, CDR1 is SQVTM, CDR2 ANQGSEA. Trimming pared 4 bases from V and 4 bases from J, leaving 16 bases between. This CDR3 comprises 14 residues. CDR3 sequence: CSVAQGRTLYGYTF. For the CDR3, the DNA is TGCAGCGTTGCACAGGGCAGAACCCTCTATGGCTACACCTTC.

This clone was seen repeatedly, ten times or more. V is TRBV11-3 and J is TRBJ2-7; no reliable D call. The CDR3 consists of 14 residues. The germline V gene has CDR1 SGHNT and CDR2 YENEEA. With 3 bases removed from V and 0 bases from J, the gap between germline ends came to 9 bases. CDR3 nucleotide sequence: TGTGCCAGCAGCTTCGAGCGCCTCTCCTACGAGCAGTACTTC. This codes for CASSFERLSYEQYF.